This T cell receptor (beta chain) was sequenced during a study of blood T cell repertoires in COVID-19. Study-wide background: Acute and convalescent COVID-19 specimens originated in the United States, Italy and Spain. Sample material is recorded as cDNA or gDNA derived from T cells, B-cell-depleted T cells, or PBMCs.

The ends lost 0 bases at V and 5 bases at J; junction bases unmatched: 6. CDR3 length: 15 amino acids. CDR1 is MNHNS and CDR2 is SASEGT in the germline V gene. Authors' processing steps: By means of reference gene primer amplification, nucleated cell counts were estimated. Assay used: immunoSEQ multiplex PCR; TCRdb lists only in-frame clones, some missing. The V and J calls and clone size were taken over from that table, and D and trimming were inferred from the DNA. In the table there are roughly 230,000 clones, about 85% of which are singletons. The chain employs TRBV6-1 and TRBJ2-5; 7 bases map to TRBD1. Material: peripheral blood. The source is a woman older than 75 with acute or convalescent COVID-19. The CDR3 loop reads CASSEATGAWETQYF. The CDR3 coding sequence is TGTGCCAGCAGTGAAGCCACAGGGGCGTGGGAGACCCAGTACTTC.